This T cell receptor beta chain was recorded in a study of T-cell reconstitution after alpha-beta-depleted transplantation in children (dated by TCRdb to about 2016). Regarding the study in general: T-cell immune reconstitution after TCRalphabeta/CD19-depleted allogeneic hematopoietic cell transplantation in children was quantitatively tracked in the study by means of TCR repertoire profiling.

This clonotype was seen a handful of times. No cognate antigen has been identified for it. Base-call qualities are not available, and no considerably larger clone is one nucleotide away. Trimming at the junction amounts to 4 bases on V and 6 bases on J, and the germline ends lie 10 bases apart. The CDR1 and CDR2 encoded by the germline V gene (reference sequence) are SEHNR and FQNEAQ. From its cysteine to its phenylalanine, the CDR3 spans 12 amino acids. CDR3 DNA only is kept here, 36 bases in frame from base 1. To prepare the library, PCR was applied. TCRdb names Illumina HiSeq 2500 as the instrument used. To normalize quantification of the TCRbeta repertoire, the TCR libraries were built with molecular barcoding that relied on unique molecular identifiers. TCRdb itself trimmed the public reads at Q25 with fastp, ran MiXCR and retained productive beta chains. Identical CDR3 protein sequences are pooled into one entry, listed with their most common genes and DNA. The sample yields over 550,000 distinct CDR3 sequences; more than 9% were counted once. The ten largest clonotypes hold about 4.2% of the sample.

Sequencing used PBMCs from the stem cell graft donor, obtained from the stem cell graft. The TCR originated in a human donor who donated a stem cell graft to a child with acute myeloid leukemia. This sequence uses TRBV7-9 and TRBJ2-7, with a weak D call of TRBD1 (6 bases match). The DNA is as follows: TGTGCCAGCAGCTCAGAGGGGGTCGAGCAGTACTTC. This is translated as CASSSEGVEQYF.